The 21 T cell receptor beta chains presented below share a single source sample, sequenced in a study of blood T cell repertoires in COVID-19. Clones were sequenced by immunoSEQ multiplex PCR, and TCRdb holds only the in-frame ones, with some missing. The table shows 50,000 to 75,000 clones, with 90% to 95% occurring only once. Sample: peripheral blood. These receptors were collected from a human donor in a cohort sampled during active COVID-19.

Remarks on this clone: One junction end does not reproduce the germline sequence, and a read error may be involved. Other nucleotide sequences in the sample specify the same CDR3. The genes are TRBV4-3 and TRBJ1-5, with D tentatively TRBD1 (5 bases). There are 16 residues in the CDR3. The germline V gene has CDR1 LGHNA and CDR2 YSLEER. Here the CDR3 DNA reads TGCGCCAGCAGCCAAGAACTTGGGGGAGGCAACCAGCCCCAGCATTTT. Its protein product is CASSQELGGGNQPQHF.

The chain carries TRBV21-1 and TRBJ2-1; the D call TRBD2 from the table was never checked on the DNA. TRBV21-1 is a pseudogene. This CDR3 region has 21 residues. The CDR3: CASSKNGGLAEPISSYNEQFF. CDR3 bases: TGTGCCAGCAGCAAAAATGGGGGACTAGCGGAACCTATATCCTCCTACAATGAGCAGTTCTTC.

The chain employs TRBV14 and TRBJ1-1; TRBD1 is a possible D gene (5 bases). Germline V gene lookup returns CDR1 SGHDN and CDR2 FVKESK. With 1 base removed from V and 8 bases from J, the gap between germline ends came to 20 bases. The CDR3 runs 16 residues. The CDR3 reads CASSQGWGRPPEEAFF. The CDR3 nucleotides read TGTGCCAGCAGCCAAGGTTGGGGCCGTCCCCCGGAGGAAGCTTTCTTT. The full variable domain, with the rest looked up from reference TRBV14 and TRBJ1-1, is EAGVTQFPSHSVIEKGQTVTLRCDPISGHDNLYWYRRVMGKEIKFLLHFVKESKQDESGMPNNRFLAERTGGTYSTLKVQPAELEDSGVYFCASSQGWGRPPEEAFFGQGTRLTVV.

This chain connects TRBV3-1 (or the pseudogene TRBV3-2) to TRBJ2-7; 7 bases are shared with TRBD1. Per the germline V gene, CDR1 is LGHDT and CDR2 is YNNKEL (reference sequence). This CDR3 has 15 residues. Trimming took 4 bases from V and 4 from J; bases not matched to a gene: 10. The CDR3 DNA sequence: TGTGCCAGCAGCCCCAAGCCCCCAGGGGGTTACGAGCAGTACTTC. Protein product: CASSPKPPGGYEQYF.

This chain connects TRBV7-2 to TRBJ2-3; perhaps TRBD2 as D (7 bases). V was shortened by 2 bases and J by 2 bases, with 11 bases between the two germline ends. This CDR3 contains 15 residues. The germline V gene has CDR1 SGHTA and CDR2 FQGNSA. The CDR3 is CASSLNRGATDTQYF. The CDR3 nucleotides read TGTGCCAGCAGCTTAAACCGGGGGGCCACAGATACGCAGTATTTT.

The chain links TRBV11-2 to TRBJ1-1; no clear D. This CDR3 contains 14 residues. Germline assignment: CDR1 SGHAT and CDR2 FQNNGV. Trimming pared 4 bases from V and 2 bases from J, leaving 11 bases between. CDR3 sequence (DNA): TGTGCCAGCAGCTCAACCATACTCAACACTGAAGCTTTCTTT. Protein product: CASSSTILNTEAFF.

This clone was detected only a few times. This chain uses TRBV27 with TRBJ2-7, with D perhaps matching TRBD1 (6 bases). Per the germline V gene, CDR1 is MNHEY and CDR2 is SMNVEV (reference sequence). The V gene lost 5 bases and the J gene lost 0 bases, with 8 bases spanning the gap. This CDR3 region has 13 residues. The CDR3 nucleotides are TGTGCCAGCAGTCGGGACAACTCCTACGAGCAGTACTTC. It translates to CASSRDNSYEQYF.

This chain links TRBV5-1 with TRBJ1-1; perhaps TRBD1 as D (5 bases). This CDR3 comprises 13 residues. In germline, CDR1 is SGHRS, CDR2 YFSETQ. V lost 3 bases to trimming and J lost 4 bases, with 10 bases between them. DNA of the CDR3: TGCGCCAGCAGCTGGAACGGGGGCACTGAAGCTTTCTTT. As protein: CASSWNGGTEAFF.

The chain combines TRBV7-9 with TRBJ2-7; D is unresolved. V lost 8 bases, J lost 5 bases, and 13 bases lay in between. Germline lookup yields CDR1 SEHNR and CDR2 FQNEAQ (reference sequence). The CDR3 is 12 residues long. CDR3 sequence reads: CASSQDFHEQYF. CDR3 bases: TGTGCCAGCTCTCAGGATTTCCACGAGCAGTACTTC. Full variable domain (missing parts from reference TRBV7-9 and TRBJ2-7): DTGVSQNPRHKITKRGQNVTFRCDPISEHNRLYWYRQTLGQGPEFLTYFQNEAQLEKSRLLSDRFSAERPKGSFSTLEIQRTEQGDSAMYLCASSQDFHEQYFGPGTRLTVT.

The chain joins TRBV29-1 to TRBJ2-5; no definite D call. The germline V gene has CDR1 SQVTM and CDR2 ANQGSEA. CDR3 length: 14 amino acids. Trimming stripped 0 bases from V and 0 bases from J, with 8 bases between. CDR3 in DNA: TGCAGCGTTGAAGAAGGTGGAGACCAAGAGACCCAGTACTTC. Protein: CSVEEGGDQETQYF.

This clone has just a few counts. As DNA, the CDR3 is TGTGCCAGCAGCCAGGGGGGAATCACTGAAGCTTTCTTT. Its translation is CASSQGGITEAFF. The rearrangement joins TRBV28 to TRBJ1-1; 7 positions match TRBD1. Germline loops: CDR1 MDHEN, CDR2 SYDVKM. CDR3 size: 13 residues. Losses at the gene ends were 6 bases for V and 4 bases for J; bases not matched to a gene: 5.

The chain uses TRBV5-6 and TRBJ1-2; D is perhaps TRBD1 (6 bases). The germline V and J ends were trimmed by 4 bases and 5 bases, with 15 bases remaining between them. The CDR3 has 14 residues. Per the germline V gene, CDR1 is SGHDT and CDR2 is YYEEEE. This CDR3 reads CASSPRDRIYGYTF. In DNA form, the CDR3 reads TGTGCCAGCAGCCCGAGAGACAGGATTTATGGCTACACCTTC.

This chain uses TRBV19 with TRBJ2-1; TRBD2 matches 7 bases. V lost 4 bases, J lost 6 bases, and 9 bases stayed unmatched. The germline V gene encodes CDR1 LNHDA and CDR2 SQIVND (reference sequence). The CDR3 consists of 15 residues. As DNA, the CDR3 is TGTGCCAGTAGTACCTCCAGACTAGCATCCAATGAGCAGTTCTTC. Translation gives CASSTSRLASNEQFF.

The chain carries TRBV13 and TRBJ2-7; D is undetermined. Deletions cut 2 bases from V and 0 bases from J, with 5 bases between. The CDR3 covers 13 residues. CDR1 and CDR2 (germline): PRHDT, FYEKMQ (reference sequence). CDR3 sequence: CASSLYPSYEQYF. The CDR3 DNA reads as TGTGCCAGCAGCTTATATCCCTCCTACGAGCAGTACTTC.

This chain links TRBV5-1 with TRBJ2-3; 9 bases are shared with TRBD2. This CDR3 contains 16 residues. The V gene's germline CDR1 is SGHRS and CDR2 YFSETQ. Unmatched junction bases numbered 6, after V lost 2 bases and J lost 2 bases. The CDR3 DNA reads as TGCGCCAGCAGCTTCGGCGGGGGGGCCTACACAGATACGCAGTATTTT. This encodes CASSFGGGAYTDTQYF.

This chain links TRBV3-1 (or the pseudogene TRBV3-2) with TRBJ2-5; 9 bases match TRBD2. The germline gives CDR1 LGHDT, CDR2 YNNKEL (reference sequence). The CDR3 sequence is 13 residues long. J gave up 7 bases and V 1 base, and 1 base lay outside the gene matches. Written as DNA, the CDR3 is TGTGCCAGCAGCCAAGGGCGGGGGGGGACCCAGTACTTC. Residues: CASSQGRGGTQYF.

The genes are TRBV5-1 and TRBJ2-7; no reliable D call. V gave up 1 base and J gave up 3 bases, with 14 bases separating them. The CDR3 consists of 15 residues. Germline V lookup: CDR1 SGHRS, CDR2 YFSETQ. CDR3 amino acids: CASSLNSGFYYEQYF. The CDR3 DNA is TGCGCCAGCAGCTTGAACTCCGGGTTTTACTACGAGCAGTACTTC.

This clone was seen only a few times. The chain couples TRBV11-2 to TRBJ2-1, with 12 bases that match TRBD2. Trimming took 4 bases from V and 8 from J; bases not matched to a gene: 6. Per germline, CDR1 SGHAT and CDR2 FQNNGV. The CDR3 sequence is 15 residues long. CDR3 sequence (DNA): TGTGCCAGCAGCTCCCTAGCGGGAGGGATCTATGAGCAGTTCTTC. Translated, it gives CASSSLAGGIYEQFF. Drawing the rest from reference TRBV11-2 and TRBJ2-1, the complete variable domain is EAGVAQSPRYKIIEKRQSVAFWCNPISGHATLYWYQQILGQGPKLLIQFQNNGVVDDSQLPKDRFSAERLKGVDSTLKIQPAKLEDSAVYLCASSSLAGGIYEQFFGPGTRLTVL.

This clone showed up just once. The V call is TRBV7-8, the J call TRBJ2-1, with 11 bases lining up with TRBD2. Germline assignment: CDR1 SGHVS and CDR2 FQNEAQ. The length of the CDR3 is 16 residues. The V segment lost 1 base and the J segment 9 bases; nucleotides outside the gene matches: 8. CDR3 protein: CASSLVVLAGGGEQFF. The CDR3 region has the DNA TGTGCCAGCAGCTTAGTGGTGCTAGCGGGGGGTGGTGAGCAGTTCTTC.

The chain has TRBV30 and TRBJ1-1, with 8 bases fitting TRBD1. Germline V gene sequence: CDR1 GTSNPN, CDR2 SVGIG (reference sequence). Trimming removed 1 base from V and 6 bases from J; junction bases left unmatched: 1. There are 12 residues in the CDR3. The CDR3 region has the DNA TGTGCCTGGAGTGGACAGGGGCCTGAAGCTTTCTTT. It encodes CAWSGQGPEAFF.

The chain couples TRBV2 to TRBJ2-1, with 8 bases matching TRBD2. Germline CDR1 is SNHLY and CDR2 is FYNNEI. V lost 7 bases, J lost 7 bases, and 9 bases stayed unmatched. The CDR3 length is 14 residues. CDR3 loop: CASTSGTRINEQFF. CDR3 bases: TGTGCCAGCACCTCCGGGACTAGGATTAATGAGCAGTTCTTC.